Sequencing of this T cell receptor beta chain was carried out in a study of blood T cell repertoires in COVID-19. Study as a whole: Samples of COVID-19 (acute and convalescent) were obtained from the United States, Italy and Spain. In each case, the material was cDNA or gDNA derived from T cells, B-cell-depleted T cells, or PBMCs.

Under the authors' procedure: Estimation of nucleated cell counts relied on the amplification of reference gene primers. The repertoire was sequenced with immunoSEQ multiplex PCR; TCRdb's copy has only in-frame clones and lacks some. That table is the source of V, J and clone size, and D and trimming were worked out from the DNA. The sample consists of 120,000 to 150,000 clones, roughly 80% of them appearing once. Germline V gene data show CDR1 as SGHTA and CDR2 as FQGNSA. This CDR3 has 11 residues. The germline V and J ends were trimmed by 3 bases and 13 bases, with 10 bases remaining between them. Participants came from roughly 23 US areas, aged about 18 to 100 years.

The clonotype was recovered from a woman aged 18-29 years who had been exposed to COVID-19. The chain employs TRBV7-2 and TRBJ2-1; D ambiguous. The source material was PBMCs or T cells enriched from blood (not recorded which). The CDR3 spells CASSFKRGQFF. The CDR3 nucleotides are TGTGCCAGCAGCTTTAAACGCGGCCAGTTCTTC.